The sequence of this T cell receptor beta chain was determined in a study of technical replicates of blood from several donors. Clones were read by immunoSEQ multiplex PCR, and TCRdb kept only the in-frame ones, dropping some. The sample consists of under 85,000 clones, around 90% of them appearing once. The source material was T cells isolated from PBMCs. This TCR derives from a human donor in good health. Some clones in this sample may be carry-over from other donors' samples.

CDR3 nucleotides: TGTGCCAGCAGCTTTGGGCAGCGGGAGGCCTCCTACGAGCAGTACTTC. Its protein is CASSFGQREASYEQYF. The rearrangement links TRBV7-2 to TRBJ2-7; TRBD2 matches 9 bases. V lost 3 bases and J lost 0; bases outside the gene matches: 6. This CDR3 region has 16 residues. Germline CDR1 reads SGHTA; CDR2 reads FQGNSA.